This passage covers 30 T cell receptor beta chains from one sample sequenced in a study of neoadjuvant anti-PD-1 for oral cavity cancer. Produced via immunoSEQ multiplex PCR; TCRdb's table is partial and in-frame only. This sample yields approximately 83,000 clones, of which about 84% are seen a single time; around 3.1% belongs to the top ten. The specimen was PBMCs, collected before nivolumab (anti-PD-1) treatment. Source of these receptors: a person between 35 and 79 years old with oral cavity squamous cell carcinoma.

This clone was picked up a small number of times. The V call is TRBV5-1, the J call TRBJ2-5; D gene unclear. The CDR3 consists of 11 residues. V was cut by 2 bases and J by 1 base, with 0 bases left in between. Germline assignment: CDR1 SGHRS and CDR2 YFSETQ. The chain's CDR3 is CASSFQETQYF. The CDR3 nucleotides read TGCGCCAGCAGCTTCCAAGAGACCCAGTACTTC.

Here the CDR3 DNA reads TGCAGCGTGCGACGAGAGGGTACTGAAGCTTTCTTT. It codes for CSVRREGTEAFF. The genes are TRBV29-1 and TRBJ1-1, with no clear D. The CDR3 is 12 residues long. Germline loops: CDR1 SQVTM, CDR2 ANQGSEA. The V gene lost 6 bases and the J gene lost 5 bases, with 13 bases spanning the gap.

V gene TRBV7-8 combines with J gene TRBJ2-3; D is perhaps TRBD1 or TRBD2 (5 bases each). The CDR3 length is 14 residues. V was cut by 0 bases and J by 5 bases, with 9 bases left in between. The V gene's germline CDR1 is SGHVS and CDR2 FQNEAQ. The DNA of the CDR3 is TGTGCCAGCAGCTTAGCGGGGGACCGAGATACGCAGTATTTT. The encoded protein is CASSLAGDRDTQYF.

The CDR3 loop is CASSLARTSSEQFF. In nucleotides, the CDR3 is TGCGCCAGCAGCTTGGCCCGGACGTCCAGTGAGCAGTTCTTC. The rearrangement links TRBV5-1 to TRBJ2-1; no clear D. CDR1 and CDR2 from the germline V gene are SGHRS and YFSETQ. Deletions cut 0 bases from V and 9 bases from J, with 13 bases between. This CDR3 is built from 14 residues.

The chain recombines TRBV7-3 with TRBJ2-3; D ambiguous. Germline CDR1 reads SGHTA; CDR2 reads FQGTGA. The CDR3 loop spans 14 amino acids. Trimming removed 7 bases at V and 6 bases at J, with 17 bases between. CDR3 residues: CASTSNSPSDTQYF. For the CDR3, the DNA is TGTGCCAGCACCTCCAATTCCCCGTCGGATACGCAGTATTTT.

This clone was detected a few times. The junction departs from germline at one end; a sequencing error may be responsible. This rearrangement joins TRBV7-7 to TRBJ2-5; maybe TRBD2 (6 bases). There are 15 residues in the CDR3. From germline, CDR1 is SSHAT and CDR2 FNYEAQ (reference sequence). CDR3 DNA sequence: TGTGCTAGCAGCTTACTTTCGGGAGTGGAAGAGACCCAGTACTTC. Amino acids: CASSLLSGVEETQYF.

The V call is TRBV11-2, the J call TRBJ1-4; D not resolved. V shed 1 base and J shed 0 bases, with 6 bases lying between them. Germline V lookup: CDR1 SGHAT, CDR2 FQNNGV. The CDR3 extends over 15 amino acids. The CDR3 coding sequence is TGTGCCAGCAGCTTAGGGGGAGCAACTAATGAAAAACTGTTTTTT. Translating gives CASSLGGATNEKLFF.

The chain combines TRBV2 with TRBJ1-4; no firm D call. CDR1 is SNHLY and CDR2 is FYNNEI in the germline V gene. This CDR3 is built from 13 residues. Trimming pared 3 bases from V and 5 bases from J, leaving 7 bases between. The CDR3 loop reads CASSEEFNEKLFF. CDR3 in DNA: TGTGCCAGCAGTGAGGAGTTCAATGAAAAACTGTTTTTT.

The rearrangement uses TRBV7-2 and TRBJ2-5, with TRBD2 as a possible D gene (7 bases). V was trimmed by 1 base and J by 5 bases, leaving 14 bases between them. Per the germline V gene, CDR1 is SGHTA and CDR2 is FQGNSA. This CDR3 is built from 15 residues. CDR3 protein: CASSLVSGGIETQYF. As DNA, the CDR3 is TGTGCCAGCAGCTTAGTGTCGGGGGGCATTGAGACCCAGTACTTC.

Worth noting for this clone: At one end, the junction sequence differs from germline, possibly due to a read error. The chain combines TRBV18 with TRBJ1-5, with a weak D call TRBD1 (5 bases). CDR3 length equals 19 residues. Germline V gene data show CDR1 as KGHSH and CDR2 as LQKENI. CDR3: CASSPRSRIHPDSSQPQHF. In nucleotides, the CDR3 is TGTGCCAGCTCACCACGCAGTAGGATTCACCCAGACAGCAGTCAGCCCCAGCATTTT. The complete variable domain, with remaining parts taken from reference TRBV18 and TRBJ1-5, reads NAGVMQNPRHLVRRRGQEARLRCSPMKGHSHVYWYRQLPEEGLKFMVYLQKENIIDESGMPKERFSAEFPKEGPSILRIQQVVRGDSAAYFCASSPRSRIHPDSSQPQHFGDGTRLSIL.

The V call is TRBV11-1, the J call TRBJ2-7, with 7 positions matching TRBD2. CDR3 length equals 13 residues. CDR1 and CDR2 from the germline V gene are SGHAT and FQDESV (reference sequence). The V and J ends lost 5 bases and 1 base, in that order; junction bases with no gene match: 2. The CDR3 region is CASSPGRSYEQYF. CDR3 in DNA: TGTGCCAGCAGCCCCGGGAGGTCCTACGAGCAGTACTTC.

The V and J genes are TRBV6-1 and TRBJ1-5; the D is unclear. Trimming removed 1 base at V and 0 bases at J, with 7 bases between. CDR1 MNHNS and CDR2 SASEGT come from the germline V gene. This CDR3 has 15 amino acids. The CDR3 loop is CASSEGIISNQPQHF. The DNA of the CDR3 is TGTGCCAGCAGTGAAGGGATCATTAGCAATCAGCCCCAGCATTTT.

This clone has only one observation. CDR3 amino acids: CASSVGVGTSGIIYEQYF. The CDR3 coding sequence is TGTGCCAGCAGCGTAGGAGTGGGGACTAGCGGGATAATCTACGAGCAGTACTTC. V gene TRBV9 combines with J gene TRBJ2-7; 13 positions agree with TRBD2. The CDR3 length is 18 residues. V lost 0 bases to trimming and J lost 3 bases; unmatched junction nucleotides: 9. Germline CDR1 SGDLS, CDR2 YYNGEE.

The chain couples TRBV7-8 to TRBJ1-3; D is undetermined. V shed 1 base and J shed 4 bases, with 14 bases lying between them. The CDR3 covers 16 residues. Germline V gene lookup returns CDR1 SGHVS and CDR2 FQNEAQ. For the CDR3, the DNA is TGTGCCAGCAGCTTAGGTACAGCAACCAGAGGAAACACCATATATTTT. Amino acid sequence: CASSLGTATRGNTIYF.

This chain connects TRBV28 to TRBJ2-7, with D tentatively TRBD2 (6 bases). The length of the CDR3 is 14 residues. Germline CDR1 is MDHEN and CDR2 is SYDVKM. Trimming pared 5 bases from V and 3 bases from J, leaving 14 bases between. The CDR3 nucleotides are TGTGCCAGCAGTAGACCTCAGGGACTCTACGAGCAGTACTTC. Its protein product is CASSRPQGLYEQYF.

This clone was found a few times. V and J are TRBV2 and TRBJ1-5; no reliable D call. This CDR3 has 14 residues. Trimming stripped 2 bases from V and 2 bases from J, with 7 bases between. CDR1 and CDR2 (germline): SNHLY, FYNNEI. Here the CDR3 reads CASSEFGGNQPQHF. The CDR3 nucleotides are TGTGCCAGCAGTGAATTTGGGGGCAATCAGCCCCAGCATTTT.

The CDR3 region is CASSNRDMNYGYTF. The CDR3 DNA reads as TGTGCCAGCAGCAACAGGGACATGAACTATGGCTACACCTTC. V gene TRBV5-8 combines with J gene TRBJ1-2; D is perhaps TRBD1 (6 bases). The CDR3 is made up of 14 amino acids. Deletions cut 4 bases from V and 2 bases from J, with 12 bases between. Germline-derived CDR1 and CDR2 are SGHTS and YDEGEE.

The chain couples TRBV2 to TRBJ2-7; 13 nucleotides align to TRBD2. Losses at the gene ends were 5 bases for V and 1 base for J; bases not matched to a gene: 2. The CDR3 is made up of 15 amino acids. Germline values: CDR1 SNHLY, CDR2 FYNNEI. The CDR3 DNA is TGTGCCAGCAGTCAACTAGCGGGAGGGTCCTACGAGCAGTACTTC. Translated, it gives CASSQLAGGSYEQYF. Full variable domain (missing parts from reference TRBV2 and TRBJ2-7): EPEVTQTPSHQVTQMGQEVILRCVPISNHLYFYWYRQILGQKVEFLVSFYNNEISEKSEIFDDQFSVERPDGSNFTLKIRSTKLEDSAMYFCASSQLAGGSYEQYFGPGTRLTVT.

The chain carries TRBV6-6 and TRBJ1-1; 8 bases are a match to TRBD1. The V and J ends lost 5 bases and 4 bases, in that order; junction bases with no gene match: 9. Germline values: CDR1 MNHNY, CDR2 SVGAGI (reference sequence). The CDR3 is 15 amino acids. The CDR3 DNA follows: TGTGCCAGCAGTCCGTCAGGGGGCGTGGGCACTGAAGCTTTCTTT. This codes for CASSPSGGVGTEAFF.

This chain links TRBV6-5 with TRBJ1-2, with no clear D. The CDR3 is 14 residues long. V dropped 2 bases and J dropped 7 bases, with 14 bases sitting between them. CDR1 is MNHEY and CDR2 is SVGAGI in the germline V gene. DNA of the CDR3: TGTGCCAGCAGTTACCCCGACGGTTACTCTGGCTACACCTTC. This encodes CASSYPDGYSGYTF.

This clone was picked up a small number of times. The rearrangement links TRBV19 to TRBJ1-2; 10 bases match TRBD1. The V and J ends lost 4 bases and 4 bases, in that order; junction bases with no gene match: 0. Germline CDR1 LNHDA, CDR2 SQIVND (reference sequence). The CDR3 is 13 residues long. Here the CDR3 reads CASSRQGAYGYTF. The CDR3, as DNA: TGTGCCAGTAGTAGACAGGGGGCCTATGGCTACACCTTC.

The chain uses TRBV6-1 and TRBJ2-7; D unclear. Trimming stripped 6 bases from V and 7 bases from J, with 22 bases between. Germline V lookup: CDR1 MNHNS, CDR2 SASEGT. The CDR3 is 15 amino acids. The CDR3 protein is CASSALRSALGEQYF. In DNA form, the CDR3 reads TGTGCCAGCAGCGCCCTCCGTTCGGCCCTCGGGGAGCAGTACTTC.

With respect to this clone: At one of its ends the junction is not consistent with the germline gene, which may arise from a read error. The J gene is TRBJ2-2, the V gene TRBV7-7, with D perhaps TRBD2 (5 bases). The CDR3 has 13 residues. Germline lookup yields CDR1 SSHAT and CDR2 FNYEAQ (reference sequence). CDR3 sequence reads: CASSLGRTGELFF. The CDR3 DNA follows: TGTGCTAGCAGCTTAGGGAGAACCGGGGAGCTGTTTTTT. Full variable domain (rest looked up from reference TRBV7-7 and TRBJ2-2): GAGVSQSPRYKVTKRGQDVTLRCDPISSHATLYWYQQALGQGPEFLTYFNYEAQPDKSGLPSDRFSAERPEGSISTLTIQRTEQRDSAMYRCASSLGRTGELFFGEGSRLTVL.

The chain uses TRBV6-1 and TRBJ2-5, with no clear D. Deletions cut 5 bases from V and 5 bases from J, with 15 bases between. The CDR3 covers 14 residues. Germline CDR1 and CDR2: MNHNS and SASEGT. CDR3 sequence reads: CASSSPPPRETQYF. In DNA form, the CDR3 reads TGTGCCAGCAGTTCCCCGCCTCCTCGGGAGACCCAGTACTTC.

The rearrangement uses TRBV5-4 and TRBJ1-2; perhaps TRBD1 as D (5 bases). From germline, CDR1 is SGHNT and CDR2 YYREEE (reference sequence). CDR3 size: 13 residues. Trimming removed 3 bases at V and 11 bases at J, with 17 bases between. CDR3 coding DNA: TGTGCCAGCAGCTCACAGGTCGTTGAGGGGTACACCTTC. This sequence encodes CASSSQVVEGYTF.

The chain joins TRBV11-2 to TRBJ1-5; D unresolved. The CDR3 sequence is 13 residues long. With 1 base removed from V and 4 bases from J, the gap between germline ends came to 5 bases. Germline loops: CDR1 SGHAT, CDR2 FQNNGV. CDR3 amino acids: CASSLAGNQPQHF. The CDR3 nucleotides are TGTGCCAGCAGCTTAGCGGGAAATCAGCCCCAGCATTTT.

Concerning this clone itself: Different DNA sequences within this sample yield the same CDR3. The rearrangement links TRBV29-1 to TRBJ2-5, with 13 bases fitting TRBD2. Germline loops: CDR1 SQVTM, CDR2 ANQGSEA. This CDR3 contains 15 residues. After removal of 6 bases from V and 4 bases from J, the junction contained 8 bases not matched to a gene. DNA for the CDR3: TGCAGCGTCTCCGGGACTAGCGGGAAGGGAGAGACCCAGTACTTC. Its protein is CSVSGTSGKGETQYF.

The chain joins TRBV5-6 to TRBJ2-7, with 11 bases that match TRBD2. The germline CDR1 and CDR2 sequences are SGHDT and YYEEEE. The CDR3 has 15 amino acids. V lost 2 bases, J lost 8 bases, and 9 bases stayed unmatched. CDR3 bases: TGTGCCAGCAGCTTACGAACTAGCGGGAGTCAGCAGCAGTACTTC. Translated: CASSLRTSGSQQQYF. The complete variable domain, with remaining parts taken from reference TRBV5-6 and TRBJ2-7, reads DAGVTQSPTHLIKTRGQQVTLRCSPKSGHDTVSWYQQALGQGPQFIFQYYEEEERQRGNFPDRFSGHQFPNYSSELNVNALLLGDSALYLCASSLRTSGSQQQYFGPGTRLTVT.

The chain uses TRBV18 and TRBJ1-1; D is unclear. Trimming pared 6 bases from V and 0 bases from J, leaving 14 bases between. The CDR3 covers 15 residues. Germline lookup yields CDR1 KGHSH and CDR2 LQKENI. This CDR3 reads CASSQSMALNTEAFF. CDR3 nucleotides: TGTGCCAGCTCTCAATCGATGGCCCTGAACACTGAAGCTTTCTTT.

The chain employs TRBV7-6 and TRBJ1-4, with 8 bases lining up with TRBD1. CDR3 size: 15 residues. Trimming took 4 bases from V and 7 from J; bases not matched to a gene: 8. Germline V lookup: CDR1 SGHVS, CDR2 FNYEAQ. This CDR3 reads CASSSRQGRGEKLFF. The DNA of the CDR3 is TGTGCCAGCAGCTCAAGACAGGGGAGAGGTGAAAAACTGTTTTTT.